Included here is one TCR beta chain sequence, with context. This specimen comes from a study of blood T cell repertoires in COVID-19. Original processing notes: Amplified reference gene primers provided the basis for estimating nucleated cell counts. Clones were read by immunoSEQ multiplex PCR, and TCRdb kept only the in-frame ones, dropping some. V, J and clone size derive from that table, while D and trimming were established from the DNA sequence. The sample lists 20,000 to 25,000 clones; approximately 73% were seen once. The CDR3 is made up of 18 amino acids. Trimming cost V 1 base and J 4 bases, with 19 bases left between them. Germline loops: CDR1 SGHAT, CDR2 FQNNGV.

The rearrangement uses TRBV11-2 and TRBJ2-2, with TRBD1 as a possible D gene (5 bases). The clonotype comes from a human donor in a cohort sampled during active or convalescent COVID-19. Sequenced: peripheral blood. The CDR3 region has the DNA TGTGCCAGCAGCTTAGTAGCCTACCTCAGGGTGGGCACCGGGGAGCTGTTTTTT. This translates into CASSLVAYLRVGTGELFF.